The table lists the clone carrying this T cell receptor beta chain with a few counts. The antigen is undetermined. The sample belongs to a study of identical twins. Study-wide results and limits: Models predicted too little out-of-frame TCR alpha sharing in monozygotic twins.

TCRdb analysed the 5' RACE reads with MiXCR anew, one entry per CDR3 protein. The sample includes hundreds of thousands of distinct CDR3 sequences, 20% to 25% of them seen just once. These data are also associated with another study on T cells expressing NK-cell markers. From that study: Several of the donors also had these clonotypes leading their CD3+CD56-NKG2C+ fraction.

The sequenced sample was CD4+ T cells sorted from blood. The source is a woman aged 18-29 years in good health.

The CDR3 nucleotides are TGCGCCAGCAGCTGGGGGTCAGGGACCGGGGAGCTGTTTTTT. It codes for CASSWGSGTGELFF. The chain uses TRBV5-1 and TRBJ2-2, with D perhaps being TRBD1 or TRBD2 (5 bases each). Trimming shortened V by 3 bases and J by 5 bases, and 11 bases separated the two germline ends. The CDR3 spans 14 residues. CDR1 SGHRS and CDR2 YFSETQ come from the germline V gene.